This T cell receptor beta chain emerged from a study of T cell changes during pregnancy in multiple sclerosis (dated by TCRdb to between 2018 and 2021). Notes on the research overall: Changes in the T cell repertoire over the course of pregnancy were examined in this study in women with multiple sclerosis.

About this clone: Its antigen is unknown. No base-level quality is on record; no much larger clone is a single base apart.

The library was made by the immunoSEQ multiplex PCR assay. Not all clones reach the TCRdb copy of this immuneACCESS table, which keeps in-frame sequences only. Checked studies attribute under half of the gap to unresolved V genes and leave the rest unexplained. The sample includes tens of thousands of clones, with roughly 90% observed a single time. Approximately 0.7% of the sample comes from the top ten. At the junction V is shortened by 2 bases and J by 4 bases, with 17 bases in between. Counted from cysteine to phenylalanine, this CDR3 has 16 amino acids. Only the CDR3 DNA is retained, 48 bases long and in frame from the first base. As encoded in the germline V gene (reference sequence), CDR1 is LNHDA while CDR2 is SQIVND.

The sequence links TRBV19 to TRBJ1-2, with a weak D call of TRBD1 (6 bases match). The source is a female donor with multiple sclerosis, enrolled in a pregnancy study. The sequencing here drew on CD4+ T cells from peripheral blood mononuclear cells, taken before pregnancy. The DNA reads TGTGCCAGTAGTATATCACCACGACAGGCGTCCTATGGCTACACCTTC. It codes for CASSISPRQASYGYTF.